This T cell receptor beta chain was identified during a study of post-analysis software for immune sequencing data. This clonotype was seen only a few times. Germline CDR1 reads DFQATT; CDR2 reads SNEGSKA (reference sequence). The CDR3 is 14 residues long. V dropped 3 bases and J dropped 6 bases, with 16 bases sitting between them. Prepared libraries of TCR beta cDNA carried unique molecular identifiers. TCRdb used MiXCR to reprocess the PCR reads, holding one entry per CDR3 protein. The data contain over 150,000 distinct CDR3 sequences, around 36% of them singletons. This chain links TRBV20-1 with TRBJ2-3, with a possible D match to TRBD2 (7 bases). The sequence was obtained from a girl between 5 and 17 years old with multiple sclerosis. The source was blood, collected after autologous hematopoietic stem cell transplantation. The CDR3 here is CSARKGGGMDTQYF. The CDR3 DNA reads TGCAGTGCTAGGAAGGGAGGGGGTATGGATACGCAGTATTTT.